A single sample gave rise to the 29 T cell receptor beta chains below, sequenced in a study of OX40 agonist ivuxolimab in advanced cancers. Generated by immunoSEQ multiplex PCR, the TCRdb table keeps only in-frame clones and is missing some. The top ten hold approximately 5% of the sample, which has fewer than 85,000 clones, around 78% seen once. Here the sequenced sample was CD4+ or CD8+ T cells sorted from blood, taken in a trial of the OX40 agonist ivuxolimab. The receptors shown here come from an adult with an advanced solid tumor such as melanoma, head and neck, liver or kidney cancer.

The chain uses TRBV1 and TRBJ2-1; TRBD2, as called in the table, went unchecked against the DNA. TRBV1 is a recognized pseudogene. CDR3 length: 21 residues. The CDR3 loop reads CTSSQEMGLAGTRSSYNEQFF. The CDR3 nucleotides are TGCACCAGCAGTCAAGAGATGGGACTAGCGGGAACTCGAAGCTCCTACAATGAGCAGTTCTTC.

This rearrangement joins TRBV27 to TRBJ2-1, with 8 nucleotides matching TRBD1. The CDR3 extends over 15 amino acids. Germline V lookup: CDR1 MNHEY, CDR2 SMNVEV (reference sequence). V dropped 6 bases and J dropped 0; count of bases not matched to a gene: 4. DNA for the CDR3: TGTGCCAGCAGCTCCGGACAGGGCTCCTACAATGAGCAGTTCTTC. It specifies CASSSGQGSYNEQFF.

This clone was recorded only once. The V gene is TRBV6-6, the J gene TRBJ1-2, with D possibly being TRBD1 (5 bases). The V and J ends lost 7 bases and 5 bases respectively, with 14 bases between them. Germline V CDR1 and CDR2: MNHNY, SVGAGI (reference sequence). The CDR3 loop spans 13 amino acids. Here the CDR3 reads CASNGGKTYGYTF. CDR3 bases: TGTGCCAGCAATGGGGGGAAGACTTATGGCTACACCTTC.

J is TRBJ1-5 and V is TRBV19; 9 bases agree with TRBD1. J lost 4 bases, V lost 5 bases, and 9 bases had no gene match. Germline CDR1 reads LNHDA; CDR2 reads SQIVND (reference sequence). CDR3 length equals 16 residues. This chain's CDR3 is CASSVDRGLSNQPQHF. For the CDR3, the DNA is TGTGCCAGTAGTGTGGACAGGGGCCTTAGTAATCAGCCCCAGCATTTT.

The rearrangement links TRBV7-2 to TRBJ2-1; perhaps TRBD1 as D (8 bases). CDR1 is SGHTA, CDR2 FQGNSA, per germline. This CDR3 contains 14 residues. Trimming took 4 bases from V and 9 from J, leaving 16 bases between them. This CDR3 reads CASSYGQGGGEQFF. The CDR3, as DNA: TGTGCCAGCAGCTACGGACAGGGCGGGGGTGAGCAGTTCTTC.

This chain connects TRBV29-1 to TRBJ1-2; D ambiguous. Germline values: CDR1 SQVTM, CDR2 ANQGSEA. Trimming removed 7 bases from V and 6 bases from J, with 18 bases in between. This CDR3 has 13 residues. CDR3 coding DNA: TGCAGCGCTCTTAGGACCGAAAACGATGGCTACACCTTC. It specifies CSALRTENDGYTF.

The V call is TRBV15, the J call TRBJ2-1, with TRBD1 matching 9 bases. Germline CDR1 reads LNHNV; CDR2 reads YYDKDF (reference sequence). J gave up 10 bases and V 3 bases, and 7 bases lay outside the gene matches. The CDR3 sequence is 14 residues long. CDR3 loop: CATSRNTGGGEQFF. DNA of the CDR3: TGTGCCACCAGCAGGAACACAGGGGGCGGGGAGCAGTTCTTC.

The rearrangement uses TRBV11-2 and TRBJ1-4, with D unclear. This CDR3 is built from 14 residues. V lost 5 bases, J lost 3 bases, and 10 bases lay in between. Germline loops: CDR1 SGHAT, CDR2 FQNNGV. In DNA, the CDR3 is TGTGCCAGCAGCGTAGTTAACGCTAATGAAAAACTGTTTTTT. This sequence encodes CASSVVNANEKLFF.

The chain is built from TRBV6-5 and TRBJ1-4, with TRBD1 as a possible D gene (6 bases). This CDR3 has 16 residues. V lost 4 bases and J lost 5, with 17 bases in between. Germline CDR1 reads MNHEY; CDR2 reads SVGAGI. CDR3 DNA: TGTGCCAGCAGTTCCCAGGGGCGGAGGGGCAATGAAAAACTGTTTTTT. It specifies CASSSQGRRGNEKLFF.

V gene TRBV27 combines with J gene TRBJ2-4; D is possibly TRBD1 (6 bases). CDR1 is MNHEY, CDR2 SMNVEV, per germline (reference sequence). The CDR3 loop spans 15 amino acids. V was trimmed by 4 bases and J by 6 bases, leaving 16 bases between them. The CDR3 protein is CASSSLGVGGNIQYF. CDR3 bases: TGTGCCAGCAGTTCTCTCGGGGTAGGGGGAAACATTCAGTACTTC.

The chain employs TRBV7-6 and TRBJ2-7; TRBD2 might be the D (5 bases). Germline lookup yields CDR1 SGHVS and CDR2 FNYEAQ. There are 14 residues in the CDR3. The V and J ends lost 5 bases and 2 bases respectively, with 13 bases between them. The CDR3 is CASSELGAAYEQYF. CDR3 nucleotide sequence: TGTGCCAGCAGCGAACTCGGAGCGGCCTACGAGCAGTACTTC.

The chain recombines TRBV14 with TRBJ2-1, with 10 bases identical to TRBD2. V lost 2 bases, J lost 8 bases, and 9 bases stayed unmatched. The CDR3 runs to 16 residues. Germline V gene sequence: CDR1 SGHDN, CDR2 FVKESK. CDR3 in amino acids: CASSQTAGGPSYEQFF. The CDR3 DNA reads as TGTGCCAGCAGCCAAACAGCGGGAGGGCCTAGCTATGAGCAGTTCTTC.

The chain employs TRBV27 and TRBJ2-1; 8 bases line up with TRBD2. The germline gives CDR1 MNHEY, CDR2 SMNVEV (reference sequence). With 6 bases clipped from V and 4 bases from J, the junction kept 11 bases outside the gene matches. This CDR3 has 16 residues. The CDR3 loop is CASRTSSGRGYNEQFF. The CDR3 coding sequence is TGTGCCAGCAGAACCTCGAGCGGGAGAGGGTACAATGAGCAGTTCTTC.

J is TRBJ1-1 and V is TRBV14, with 9 bases aligning to TRBD1. The ends lost 5 bases at V and 4 bases at J; junction bases unmatched: 11. CDR1 SGHDN and CDR2 FVKESK come from the germline V gene. The CDR3 is 16 residues long. The CDR3 DNA is TGTGCCAGCAGCAGGAAACACAGGGGGCTGGGCACTGAAGCTTTCTTT. This translates into CASSRKHRGLGTEAFF.

The genes are TRBV5-1 and TRBJ2-7; TRBD1 matches at 7 bases. The CDR3 is 15 amino acids. Trimming cost V 0 bases and J 7 bases; bases outside gene matches: 10. Per germline, CDR1 SGHRS and CDR2 YFSETQ. Written as DNA, the CDR3 is TGCGCCAGCAGCTTGGCCGAGACAGGGTGGGAGGAGCAGTACTTC. This gives the protein CASSLAETGWEEQYF.

The chain is built from TRBV5-6 and TRBJ2-4; 7 nucleotides align to TRBD1. This CDR3 spans 13 amino acids. The V and J ends lost 2 bases and 6 bases, in that order; junction bases with no gene match: 2. The germline V gene has CDR1 SGHDT and CDR2 YYEEEE. CDR3 protein: CASSLSGGNIQYF. As DNA, the CDR3 is TGTGCCAGCAGCTTATCAGGGGGAAACATTCAGTACTTC.

V and J are TRBV13 and TRBJ1-1, with D unclear. There are 13 residues in the CDR3. With 5 bases removed from V and 1 base from J, the gap between germline ends came to 8 bases. CDR1 is PRHDT, CDR2 FYEKMQ, per germline (reference sequence). The CDR3: CASSPRANTEAFF. In DNA form, the CDR3 reads TGTGCCAGCAGCCCTCGGGCGAACACTGAAGCTTTCTTT. The full variable domain, its missing parts supplied by reference TRBV13 and TRBJ1-1, is AAGVIQSPRHLIKEKRETATLKCYPIPRHDTVYWYQQGPGQDPQFLISFYEKMQSDKGSIPDRFSAQQFSDYHSELNMSSLELGDSALYFCASSPRANTEAFFGQGTRLTVV.

This clone was seen only once. This chain joins TRBV5-1 and TRBJ2-2; TRBD1 matches at 7 bases. Trimming at V came to 0 bases and at J to 4 bases, leaving 6 bases not matched to a gene. Per the germline V gene, CDR1 is SGHRS and CDR2 is YFSETQ. The length of the CDR3 is 16 residues. For the CDR3, the DNA is TGCGCCAGCAGCTTGGTAGGGGGCGGACGCACCGGGGAGCTGTTTTTT. Protein product: CASSLVGGGRTGELFF.

The V gene is TRBV6-1, the J gene TRBJ1-2, with a possible D match to TRBD1 (5 bases). V was pared by 6 bases and J by 4 bases, with 15 bases between. This CDR3 is 14 amino acids long. Germline CDR1 MNHNS, CDR2 SASEGT. The DNA of the CDR3 is TGTGCCAGCAGGGCCCCGGGACGGACCTATGGCTACACCTTC. Amino acid sequence: CASRAPGRTYGYTF.

V is TRBV30 and J is TRBJ1-6; 7 positions agree with TRBD1. In germline, CDR1 is GTSNPN, CDR2 SVGIG (reference sequence). This CDR3 contains 14 residues. V was pared by 2 bases and J by 9 bases, with 7 bases of the junction left unmatched. The CDR3 sequence is CAWSPQGVASPLHF. In DNA, the CDR3 is TGTGCCTGGAGTCCCCAGGGGGTAGCTTCACCCCTCCACTTT.

The V gene is TRBV7-2, the J gene TRBJ2-1, with 7 bases fitting TRBD2. V lost 5 bases and J lost 0; bases outside the gene matches: 7. Germline V gives CDR1 SGHTA, CDR2 FQGNSA. The CDR3 length is 16 residues. The DNA for the CDR3 is TGTGCCAGCAGCACCCGGACTAGTAGCTCCTACAATGAGCAGTTCTTC. This gives the protein CASSTRTSSSYNEQFF.

V and J are TRBV15 and TRBJ2-7; perhaps TRBD2 as D (6 bases). V shed 8 bases and J shed 7 bases, with 15 bases lying between them. There are 12 residues in the CDR3. The V gene's germline CDR1 is LNHNV and CDR2 YYDKDF (reference sequence). The CDR3 is CATGPLGGEQYF. CDR3 coding DNA: TGTGCCACCGGTCCTCTCGGGGGAGAGCAGTACTTC.

V usage is TRBV7-9 and J usage is TRBJ2-3; TRBD2 might be the D (6 bases). The CDR3 runs 18 residues. The germline gives CDR1 SEHNR, CDR2 FQNEAQ (reference sequence). Deletions cut 1 base from V and 4 bases from J, with 21 bases between. The CDR3 DNA sequence: TGTGCCAGCAGCTTAGGAGGTCCGGGACTTCGCCGGGCAGATACGCAGTATTTT. It is translated as CASSLGGPGLRRADTQYF.

The chain employs TRBV7-3 and TRBJ1-1; no reliable D call. Trimming shortened V by 2 bases and J by 1 base, and 8 bases separated the two germline ends. Germline CDR1 is SGHTA and CDR2 is FQGTGA. This CDR3 has 14 residues. In DNA form, the CDR3 reads TGTGCCAGCAGCTTAGTAGTCGGGAACACTGAAGCTTTCTTT. Its protein product is CASSLVVGNTEAFF.

The chain joins TRBV7-8 to TRBJ2-5, with 12 bases lining up with TRBD2. CDR3 length: 17 amino acids. Germline values: CDR1 SGHVS, CDR2 FQNEAQ. V shed 5 bases, J shed 2 bases, and the junction held 9 bases outside the gene matches. The CDR3 loop reads CASSQRTSGIGQETQYF. The CDR3, as DNA: TGTGCCAGCAGCCAGAGGACTAGCGGGATAGGACAAGAGACCCAGTACTTC.

The chain joins TRBV6-5 to TRBJ2-5; TRBD2 matches at 9 bases. The length of the CDR3 is 16 residues. V dropped 2 bases and J dropped 7; count of bases not matched to a gene: 11. The V gene's germline CDR1 is MNHEY and CDR2 SVGAGI. Here the CDR3 reads CASSYKSAGGPGTQYF. The DNA for the CDR3 is TGTGCCAGCAGTTACAAGTCCGCGGGAGGGCCGGGGACCCAGTACTTC.

The rearrangement joins TRBV10-3 to TRBJ1-5; TRBD1 aligns across 8 bases. Germline assignment: CDR1 ENHRY and CDR2 SYGVKD. Trimming took 6 bases from V and 2 from J; bases not matched to a gene: 3. The CDR3 totals 14 residues. The CDR3 loop is CAIRDREGNQPQHF. CDR3 sequence (DNA): TGTGCCATCAGGGACAGGGAGGGCAATCAGCCCCAGCATTTT.

This chain joins TRBV5-1 and TRBJ1-6; D ambiguous. Between the trimmed V and J ends, which lost 0 bases and 7 bases, there was a span of 8 bases. The CDR3 has 14 amino acids. In germline, CDR1 is SGHRS, CDR2 YFSETQ. The CDR3 sequence: CASSLVESNSPLHF. The CDR3 coding sequence is TGCGCCAGCAGCTTGGTTGAGAGCAATTCACCCCTCCACTTT.

This clone has more than one count but fewer than ten. The CDR3 here is CASSLASRDVNTEAFF. In nucleotides, the CDR3 is TGTGCCAGCAGCTTGGCTTCCAGGGACGTGAACACTGAAGCTTTCTTT. The chain uses TRBV5-6 and TRBJ1-1; D may be TRBD1 (5 bases). This CDR3 has 16 amino acids. Trimming shortened V by 0 bases and J by 0 bases, and 12 bases separated the two germline ends. Germline values: CDR1 SGHDT, CDR2 YYEEEE.